This T cell receptor (beta chain) derives from a study of shared clonotypes between healthy human individuals. About the research overall: Aged 18 to 49, the donors were a couple of women and a few men.

About 90 million PBMCs supplied genomic DNA for unsorted samples. Findings of the study overall: The sampled material consisted only of blood, and tissue repertoires are likely to differ.

To note about this clone: What it binds is not known.

Germline CDR1 LGHNA, CDR2 YNFKEQ. Between the trimmed V and J ends, which lost 6 bases and 6 bases, there was a span of 16 bases. The CDR3 totals 14 residues. Data came from immunoSEQ multiplex PCR; TCRdb stores just in-frame clones and leaves some out. The table has a few hundred thousand clones, about 80% seen once; the top ten hold about 12%. This chain links TRBV4-2 with TRBJ2-3, with D possibly called TRBD1 or TRBD2 (5 bases each). Sequencing used PBMCs. The origin of this receptor is a woman in her thirties or forties in good health. Some clones in this sample may be carry-over from other donors' samples. CDR3 in DNA: TGTGCCAGCAGAGGGGACCCCCCCGCTGATACGCAGTATTTT. It encodes CASRGDPPADTQYF.